This TCR beta chain was identified in a study of long-term antiretroviral therapy in people with HIV. Study-wide results and limits: Therapy changes, viral resistance and ART adherence were not documented in the available data.

The CDR3 loop spans 12 amino acids. Germline CDR1 MGHRA, CDR2 YSYEKL. With V trimmed by 3 bases and J by 6 bases, 2 bases remained unmatched. Runs used v3.0 of the immunoSEQ assay and were done at survey level. This table comes from immunoSEQ multiplex PCR, and its TCRdb copy is limited to in-frame clones, with some not included. The sample has around 19,000 clones, less than 95% seen once; the top ten hold over 7.5%. In this sample, this clone is medium-sized. Its specificity is not known. The source of this sequence is a woman in her thirties with HIV. The V call is TRBV4-1, the J call TRBJ2-7, with TRBD1 matching 7 bases. The sequences come from unsorted PBMCs, collected nearly 4.5 years before starting antiretroviral therapy. The CDR3 DNA follows: TGCGCCAGCAGCCAGGGGACAGCCGAGCAGTACTTC. It specifies CASSQGTAEQYF.